The rows below give T cell receptor beta chains drawn from one sample of a study of PD-1 blockade in mismatch repair-deficient tumors. Produced via immunoSEQ multiplex PCR; TCRdb's table is partial and in-frame only. The sample consists of approximately 79,000 clones, approximately 80% of them appearing once. The sample was peripheral blood, taken 44 weeks after starting pembrolizumab. The receptors were sampled from an adult with mismatch repair-deficient cancer. Each CDR3 is given with its conserved first and last residue. The order of the fields is J gene, clone size, V gene, D gene, CDR3 DNA, CDR3 protein. A D gene is named only where the DNA matches it firmly. Clone size is not always given. Where it is, it says once, few, many or a class for expanded clones.

j_gene: TRBJ2-3
abundance: .
v_gene: TRBV9
d_gene: .
CDR3nt: TGTGCCAGCAGCCCGACGGCTAGCACAGATACGCAGTATTTT
CDR3aa: CASSPTASTDTQYF

j_gene: TRBJ2-3
abundance: .
v_gene: TRBV5-1
d_gene: .
CDR3nt: TGCGCCAGCAGCTTGATAGGAAAAGATACGCAGTATTTT
CDR3aa: CASSLIGKDTQYF

j_gene: TRBJ2-1
abundance: .
v_gene: TRBV19
d_gene: .
CDR3nt: TGTGCCAGTAGTATGAGCGGAGCCTACAATGAGCAGTTCTTC
CDR3aa: CASSMSGAYNEQFF

j_gene: TRBJ2-5
abundance: .
v_gene: TRBV5-1
d_gene: TRBD2
CDR3nt: TGCGCCAGCAGCTCCCCGACTAGCGGAGCCCAAGAGACCCAGTACTTC
CDR3aa: CASSSPTSGAQETQYF

j_gene: TRBJ2-1
abundance: .
v_gene: TRBV19
d_gene: .
CDR3nt: TGTGCCAGTAGTATTTTGGAAAATGAGCAGTTCTTC
CDR3aa: CASSILENEQFF

j_gene: TRBJ2-1
abundance: .
v_gene: TRBV5-1
d_gene: TRBD1
CDR3nt: TGCGCCAGCAGCTTGACAGGGGGAATGTACTACAATGAGCAGTTCTTC
CDR3aa: CASSLTGGMYYNEQFF

j_gene: TRBJ2-3
abundance: once
v_gene: TRBV10-3
d_gene: TRBD1
CDR3nt: TGTGCCATCAGGGACAGGGTTGGCACAGATACGCAGTATTTT
CDR3aa: CAIRDRVGTDTQYF

j_gene: TRBJ2-7
abundance: .
v_gene: TRBV4-1
d_gene: TRBD2
CDR3nt: TGCGCCAGCAGCCAAGTACGTGGAGCGGGACCTAGCTCCTACGAGCAGTACTTC
CDR3aa: CASSQVRGAGPSSYEQYF

j_gene: TRBJ1-5
abundance: few
v_gene: TRBV30
d_gene: TRBD1
CDR3nt: TGTGCCTGGGCTGGACAGGGCTGGCAGCCCCAGCATTTT
CDR3aa: CAWAGQGWQPQHF

j_gene: TRBJ1-5
abundance: .
v_gene: TRBV6-1
d_gene: .
CDR3nt: TGTGCCAGCACGAGGGGAGTAGAACAGCCCCAGCATTTT
CDR3aa: CASTRGVEQPQHF

j_gene: TRBJ1-5
abundance: .
v_gene: TRBV19
d_gene: TRBD1
CDR3nt: TGTGCCAGTAGTTTTTCGACAGGGAACAATCAGCCCCAGCATTTT
CDR3aa: CASSFSTGNNQPQHF

j_gene: TRBJ2-2
abundance: many
v_gene: TRBV27
d_gene: .
CDR3nt: TGTGCCAGCGGTACCGGGGAGCTGTTTTTT
CDR3aa: CASGTGELFF

j_gene: TRBJ2-1
abundance: .
v_gene: TRBV19
d_gene: TRBD2
CDR3nt: TGTGCCAGTACCATAGGTCCGGGGGGGAGCTACAATGAGCAGTTCTTC
CDR3aa: CASTIGPGGSYNEQFF

j_gene: TRBJ2-3
abundance: .
v_gene: TRBV5-1
d_gene: TRBD2
CDR3nt: TGCGCCAGCAGCCCGATCCCGGGACTATCAGCAGATACGCAGTATTTT
CDR3aa: CASSPIPGLSADTQYF

j_gene: TRBJ2-7
abundance: .
v_gene: TRBV10-3
d_gene: TRBD2
CDR3nt: TGTGCCATCTGGACTAGCGGCTCCTACGAGCAGTACTTC
CDR3aa: CAIWTSGSYEQYF

j_gene: TRBJ1-1
abundance: .
v_gene: TRBV7-9
d_gene: .
CDR3nt: TGTGCCAGCAGCTTAAAGAGGATGAACACTGAAGCTTTCTTT
CDR3aa: CASSLKRMNTEAFF

j_gene: TRBJ2-5
abundance: .
v_gene: TRBV7-3
d_gene: .
CDR3nt: TGTGCCAGCAGCGCTTCCGGGCCGGGAGAGACCCAGTACTTC
CDR3aa: CASSASGPGETQYF

j_gene: TRBJ2-5
abundance: .
v_gene: TRBV15
d_gene: .
CDR3nt: TGTGCCACCAGAACCGGGAGCCAACAAGAGACCCAGTACTTC
CDR3aa: CATRTGSQQETQYF

j_gene: TRBJ1-1
abundance: .
v_gene: TRBV5-6
d_gene: .
CDR3nt: TGTGCCAGCAGCTTGGCGTCGGTGAACACTGAAGCTTTCTTT
CDR3aa: CASSLASVNTEAFF

j_gene: TRBJ2-5
abundance: .
v_gene: TRBV14
d_gene: TRBD1
CDR3nt: TGTGCCAGCAGCCAGCGGGACAGGGGGCCGGAGACCCAGTACTTC
CDR3aa: CASSQRDRGPETQYF

j_gene: TRBJ2-7
abundance: .
v_gene: TRBV7-3
d_gene: .
CDR3nt: TGTGCCAGCAGCTTGGGGGCGCGGTACGAGCAGTACTTC
CDR3aa: CASSLGARYEQYF

j_gene: TRBJ2-7
abundance: .
v_gene: TRBV11-3
d_gene: .
CDR3nt: TGTGCCAGCAGCTTACGACCGACCTACGAGCAGTACTTC
CDR3aa: CASSLRPTYEQYF

j_gene: TRBJ2-7
abundance: .
v_gene: TRBV13
d_gene: TRBD1
CDR3nt: TGTGCCAGCAGCGTATCTCCCGGGACAGGGGTTCACGAGCAGTACTTC
CDR3aa: CASSVSPGTGVHEQYF

j_gene: TRBJ2-3
abundance: .
v_gene: TRBV2
d_gene: TRBD2
CDR3nt: TGTGCCAGCAGAGCCCTCACTAGCGGGGTGGCAGATACGCAGTATTTT
CDR3aa: CASRALTSGVADTQYF

j_gene: TRBJ2-3
abundance: once
v_gene: TRBV30
d_gene: TRBD1
CDR3nt: TGTGCCTGGAGTGTAAAGGGGGCGCAAGATACGCAGTATTTT
CDR3aa: CAWSVKGAQDTQYF

j_gene: TRBJ2-2
abundance: .
v_gene: TRBV9
d_gene: .
CDR3nt: TGTGCCAGCGGGACTGGCGACACCGGGGAGCTGTTTTTT
CDR3aa: CASGTGDTGELFF

j_gene: TRBJ2-2
abundance: .
v_gene: TRBV18
d_gene: TRBD2
CDR3nt: TGTGCCAGCTCACCTGAAACTAGCGGGTCGAACACCGGGGAGCTGTTTTTT
CDR3aa: CASSPETSGSNTGELFF

j_gene: TRBJ2-3
abundance: .
v_gene: TRBV7-3
d_gene: .
CDR3nt: TGTGCCCAATCCGTGGAGCGAAGGGGGGCAGATACGCAGTATTTT
CDR3aa: CAQSVERRGADTQYF

j_gene: TRBJ2-7
abundance: .
v_gene: TRBV25-1
d_gene: .
CDR3nt: TGTGCCAGCAAGGGCAGTTCGCATCAGGGCTACGAGCAGTACTTC
CDR3aa: CASKGSSHQGYEQYF

j_gene: TRBJ2-7
abundance: .
v_gene: TRBV4-2
d_gene: TRBD2
CDR3nt: TGTGCCAGCAGCCAACAAAGCGGGATCGCTAACCACTACGAGCAGTACTTC
CDR3aa: CASSQQSGIANHYEQYF

j_gene: TRBJ1-2
abundance: once
v_gene: TRBV27
d_gene: .
CDR3nt: TGTGCCAGCAGTTCCCTTTCGACCGCGATCACATATGGCAACTATGGCTACACCTTC
CDR3aa: CASSSLSTAITYGNYGYTF

j_gene: TRBJ1-1
abundance: .
v_gene: TRBV29-1
d_gene: .
CDR3nt: TGCAGCGTTGAGGCAGGGCAGGACACTGAAGCTTTCTTT
CDR3aa: CSVEAGQDTEAFF

j_gene: TRBJ2-7
abundance: .
v_gene: TRBV28
d_gene: .
CDR3nt: TGTGCCAGCCAAAAAGGGCTAGCACCCTACGAGCAGTACTTC
CDR3aa: CASQKGLAPYEQYF

j_gene: TRBJ2-7
abundance: .
v_gene: TRBV4-3
d_gene: .
CDR3nt: TGCGCCAGCAGCCTCACGCCGAGCTCCTACGAGCAGTACTTC
CDR3aa: CASSLTPSSYEQYF

j_gene: TRBJ2-3
abundance: .
v_gene: TRBV9
d_gene: TRBD1
CDR3nt: TGTGCCAGCAGCGCAGACAGGGGACGGGACACAGATACGCAGTATTTT
CDR3aa: CASSADRGRDTDTQYF

j_gene: TRBJ2-4
abundance: once
v_gene: TRBV6-5
d_gene: TRBD2
CDR3nt: TGTGCCAGCTCCGGGACTAGCGGCCCGATTCAGTACTTC
CDR3aa: CASSGTSGPIQYF

j_gene: TRBJ1-2
abundance: .
v_gene: TRBV6-5
d_gene: .
CDR3nt: TGTGCCAGCAGTTACTCGGGCCCGGGAGGCTACACCTTC
CDR3aa: CASSYSGPGGYTF

j_gene: TRBJ1-1
abundance: medium-sized
v_gene: TRBV13
d_gene: TRBD1
CDR3nt: TGTGCCAGCAGCTCCTACAGGGGAACTGAAGCTTTCTTT
CDR3aa: CASSSYRGTEAFF

j_gene: TRBJ2-1
abundance: .
v_gene: TRBV7-2
d_gene: .
CDR3nt: TGTGCCAGCAGCTTATTGGACAGTGGTAGAAATGAGCAGTTCTTC
CDR3aa: CASSLLDSGRNEQFF

j_gene: TRBJ1-4
abundance: .
v_gene: TRBV11-2
d_gene: .
CDR3nt: TGTGCCAGCAGCTTAGGTCCGGGCCCAGATGAAAAACTGTTTTTT
CDR3aa: CASSLGPGPDEKLFF

j_gene: TRBJ1-1
abundance: .
v_gene: TRBV9
d_gene: .
CDR3nt: TGTGCCAGCACTTCACTTTCCGGGGGGGACACTGAAGCTTTCTTT
CDR3aa: CASTSLSGGDTEAFF

j_gene: TRBJ2-5
abundance: .
v_gene: TRBV7-2
d_gene: .
CDR3nt: TGTGCCAGCAGCTTGGGGACGGGACAATACCAAGAGACCCAGTACTTC
CDR3aa: CASSLGTGQYQETQYF

j_gene: TRBJ2-7
abundance: .
v_gene: TRBV29-1
d_gene: .
CDR3nt: TGCAGCGTTGCAACGGGCGTCAGCTCCTACGAGCAGTACTTC
CDR3aa: CSVATGVSSYEQYF

j_gene: TRBJ1-1
abundance: few
v_gene: TRBV7-2
d_gene: .
CDR3nt: TGTGCCAGCAGCTTAGGATCGCAGGGGACTGAAGCTTTCTTT
CDR3aa: CASSLGSQGTEAFF

j_gene: TRBJ2-7
abundance: few
v_gene: TRBV19
d_gene: TRBD2
CDR3nt: TGTGCCAGTAGTAGTACTAGCGGGACCTACGAGCAGTACTTC
CDR3aa: CASSSTSGTYEQYF

j_gene: TRBJ2-1
abundance: .
v_gene: TRBV6-5
d_gene: TRBD2
CDR3nt: TGTGCCAGCCGGACTAGCGGGAGTCGATTGGAGCAGTTCTTC
CDR3aa: CASRTSGSRLEQFF

j_gene: TRBJ2-3
abundance: .
v_gene: TRBV7-9
d_gene: .
CDR3nt: TGTGCCAGCAGCTTGGAGGGCTGGGACACAGATACGCAGTATTTT
CDR3aa: CASSLEGWDTDTQYF

j_gene: TRBJ2-5
abundance: .
v_gene: TRBV9
d_gene: .
CDR3nt: TGTGCCAGCAGCGTCCTCGGGACGATACAAGAGACCCAGTACTTC
CDR3aa: CASSVLGTIQETQYF

j_gene: TRBJ1-1
abundance: .
v_gene: TRBV9
d_gene: .
CDR3nt: TGTGCCAGCAGCGCCCAGACAAGGAACACTGAAGCTTTCTTT
CDR3aa: CASSAQTRNTEAFF

j_gene: TRBJ1-5
abundance: .
v_gene: TRBV27
d_gene: .
CDR3nt: TGTGCCAGCAGTTCCCCAGGGAAACAGCCCCAGCATTTT
CDR3aa: CASSSPGKQPQHF

j_gene: TRBJ1-1
abundance: .
v_gene: TRBV4-2
d_gene: .
CDR3nt: TGTGCCAGCAGCCAAGGTTCCGGGTTGGACACTGAAGCTTTCTTT
CDR3aa: CASSQGSGLDTEAFF

j_gene: TRBJ2-5
abundance: once
v_gene: TRBV19
d_gene: TRBD1
CDR3nt: TGTGCCAGTTCCGGGACAGGGAAAGAGACCCAGTACTTC
CDR3aa: CASSGTGKETQYF

j_gene: TRBJ2-1
abundance: .
v_gene: TRBV5-1
d_gene: .
CDR3nt: TGCGCCAGCAGCTTATTGGGGAACAATGAGCAGTTCTTC
CDR3aa: CASSLLGNNEQFF

j_gene: TRBJ2-1
abundance: .
v_gene: TRBV19
d_gene: .
CDR3nt: TGTGCCAGTAGTAGAATCCCGGGACTCGTTAACAATGAGCAGTTCTTC
CDR3aa: CASSRIPGLVNNEQFF

j_gene: TRBJ2-2
abundance: .
v_gene: TRBV2
d_gene: .
CDR3nt: TGTGCCAGCAGAATTAGGAGGGGGCAAACCGGGGAGCTGTTTTTT
CDR3aa: CASRIRRGQTGELFF